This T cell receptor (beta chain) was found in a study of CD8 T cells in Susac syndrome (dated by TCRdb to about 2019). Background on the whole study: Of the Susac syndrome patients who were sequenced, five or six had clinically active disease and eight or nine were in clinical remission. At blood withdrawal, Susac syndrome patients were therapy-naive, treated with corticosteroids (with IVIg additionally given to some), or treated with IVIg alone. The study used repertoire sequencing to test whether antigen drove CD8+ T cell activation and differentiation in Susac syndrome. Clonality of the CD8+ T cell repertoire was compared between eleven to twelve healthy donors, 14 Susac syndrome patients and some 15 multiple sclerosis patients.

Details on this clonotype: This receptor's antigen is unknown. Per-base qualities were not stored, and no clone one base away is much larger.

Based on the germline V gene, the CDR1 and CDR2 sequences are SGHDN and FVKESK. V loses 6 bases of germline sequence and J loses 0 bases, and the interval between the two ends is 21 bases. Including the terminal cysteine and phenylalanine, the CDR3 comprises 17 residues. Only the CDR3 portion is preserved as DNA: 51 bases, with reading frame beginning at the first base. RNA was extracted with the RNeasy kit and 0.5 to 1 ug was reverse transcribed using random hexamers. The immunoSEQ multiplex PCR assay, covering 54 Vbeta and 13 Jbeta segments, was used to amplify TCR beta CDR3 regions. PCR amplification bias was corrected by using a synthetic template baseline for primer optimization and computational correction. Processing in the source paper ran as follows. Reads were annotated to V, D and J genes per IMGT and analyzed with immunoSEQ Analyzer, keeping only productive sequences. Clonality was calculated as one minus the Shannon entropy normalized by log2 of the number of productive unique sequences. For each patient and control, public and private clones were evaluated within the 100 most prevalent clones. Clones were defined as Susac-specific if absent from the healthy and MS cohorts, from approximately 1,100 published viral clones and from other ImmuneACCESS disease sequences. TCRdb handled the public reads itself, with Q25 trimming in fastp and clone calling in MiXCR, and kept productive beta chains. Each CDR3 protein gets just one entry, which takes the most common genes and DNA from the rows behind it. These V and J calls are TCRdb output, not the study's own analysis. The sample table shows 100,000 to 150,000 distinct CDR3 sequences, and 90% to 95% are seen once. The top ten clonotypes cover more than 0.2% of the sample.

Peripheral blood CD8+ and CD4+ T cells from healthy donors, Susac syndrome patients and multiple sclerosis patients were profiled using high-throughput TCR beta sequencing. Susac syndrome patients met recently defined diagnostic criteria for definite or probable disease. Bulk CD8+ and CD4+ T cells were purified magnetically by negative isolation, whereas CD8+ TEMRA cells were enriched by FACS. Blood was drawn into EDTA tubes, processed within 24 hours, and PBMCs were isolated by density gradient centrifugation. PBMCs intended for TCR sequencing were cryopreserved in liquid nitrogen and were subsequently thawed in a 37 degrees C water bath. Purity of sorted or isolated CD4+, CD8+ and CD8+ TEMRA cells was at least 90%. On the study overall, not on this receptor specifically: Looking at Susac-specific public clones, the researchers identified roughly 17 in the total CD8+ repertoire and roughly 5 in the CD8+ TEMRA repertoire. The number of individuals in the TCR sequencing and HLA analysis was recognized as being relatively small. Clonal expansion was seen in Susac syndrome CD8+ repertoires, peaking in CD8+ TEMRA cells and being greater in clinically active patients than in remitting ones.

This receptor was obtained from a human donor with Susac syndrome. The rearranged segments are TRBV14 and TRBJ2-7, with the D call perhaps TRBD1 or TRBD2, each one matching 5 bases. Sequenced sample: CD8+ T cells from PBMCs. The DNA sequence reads TGTGCCAGCAGAAACCGGGACGACTTCTTTCCCTCCTACGAGCAGTACTTC. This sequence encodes CASRNRDDFFPSYEQYF. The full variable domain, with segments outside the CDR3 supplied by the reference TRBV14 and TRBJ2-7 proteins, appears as EAGVTQFPSHSVIEKGQTVTLRCDPISGHDNLYWYRRVMGKEIKFLLHFVKESKQDESGMPNNRFLAERTGGTYSTLKVQPAELEDSGVYFCASRNRDDFFPSYEQYFGPGTRLTVT.